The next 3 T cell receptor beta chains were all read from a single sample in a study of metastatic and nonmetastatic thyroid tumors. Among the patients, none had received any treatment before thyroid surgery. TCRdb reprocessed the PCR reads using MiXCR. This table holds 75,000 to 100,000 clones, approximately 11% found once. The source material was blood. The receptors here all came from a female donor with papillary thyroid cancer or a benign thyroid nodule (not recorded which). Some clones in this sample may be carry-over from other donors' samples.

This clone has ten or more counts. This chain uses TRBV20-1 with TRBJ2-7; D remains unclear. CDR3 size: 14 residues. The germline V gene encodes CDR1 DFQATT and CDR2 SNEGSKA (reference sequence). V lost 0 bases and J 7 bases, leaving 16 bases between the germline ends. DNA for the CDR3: TGCAGTGCTAGAGAATCCGCGGCGGCGGTGGAGCAGTACTTC. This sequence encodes CSARESAAAVEQYF.

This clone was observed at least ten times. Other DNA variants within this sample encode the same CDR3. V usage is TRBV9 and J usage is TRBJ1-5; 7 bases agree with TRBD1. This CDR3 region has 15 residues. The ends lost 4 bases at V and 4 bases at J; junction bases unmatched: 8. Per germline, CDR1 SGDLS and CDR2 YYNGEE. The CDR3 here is CASSQGRDRNQPQHF. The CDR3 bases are TGTGCCAGCAGCCAGGGTCGGGACAGAAATCAGCCCCAGCATTTT.

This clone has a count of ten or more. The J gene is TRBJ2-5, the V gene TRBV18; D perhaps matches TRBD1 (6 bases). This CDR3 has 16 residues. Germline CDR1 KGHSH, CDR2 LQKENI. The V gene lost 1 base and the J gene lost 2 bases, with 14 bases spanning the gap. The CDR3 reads CASSPLTGHFQETQYF. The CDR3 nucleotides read TGTGCCAGCTCACCACTGACGGGACACTTTCAAGAGACCCAGTACTTC.